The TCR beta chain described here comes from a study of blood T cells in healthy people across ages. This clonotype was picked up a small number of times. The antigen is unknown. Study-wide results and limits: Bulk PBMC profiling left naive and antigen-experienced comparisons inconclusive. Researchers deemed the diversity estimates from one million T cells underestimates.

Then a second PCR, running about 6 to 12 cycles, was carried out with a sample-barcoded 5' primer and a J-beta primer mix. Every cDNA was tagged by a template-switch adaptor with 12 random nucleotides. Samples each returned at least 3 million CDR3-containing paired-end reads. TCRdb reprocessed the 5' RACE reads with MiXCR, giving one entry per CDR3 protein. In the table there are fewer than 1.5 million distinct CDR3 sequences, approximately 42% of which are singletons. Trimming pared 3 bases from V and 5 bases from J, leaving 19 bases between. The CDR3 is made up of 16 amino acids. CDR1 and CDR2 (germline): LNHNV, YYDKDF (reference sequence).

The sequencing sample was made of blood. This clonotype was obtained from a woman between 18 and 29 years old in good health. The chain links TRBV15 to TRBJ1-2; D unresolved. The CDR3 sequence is CATSSPKEPKYYGYTF. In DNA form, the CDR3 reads TGTGCCACCAGCAGCCCAAAGGAGCCGAAATATTATGGCTACACCTTC.